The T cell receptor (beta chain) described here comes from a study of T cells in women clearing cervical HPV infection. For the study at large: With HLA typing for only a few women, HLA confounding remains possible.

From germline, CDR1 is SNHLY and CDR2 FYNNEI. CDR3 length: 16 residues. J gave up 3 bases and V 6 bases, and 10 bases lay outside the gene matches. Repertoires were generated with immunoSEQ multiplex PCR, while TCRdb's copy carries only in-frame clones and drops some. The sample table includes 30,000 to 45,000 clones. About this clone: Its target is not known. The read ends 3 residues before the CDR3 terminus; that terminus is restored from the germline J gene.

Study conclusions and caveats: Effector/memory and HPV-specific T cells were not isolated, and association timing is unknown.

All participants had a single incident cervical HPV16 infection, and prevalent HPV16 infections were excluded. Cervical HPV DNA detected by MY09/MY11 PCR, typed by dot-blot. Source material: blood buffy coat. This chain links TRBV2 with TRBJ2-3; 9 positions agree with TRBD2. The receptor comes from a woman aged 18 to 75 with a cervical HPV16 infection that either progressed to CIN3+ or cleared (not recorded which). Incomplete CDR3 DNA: TGTGCCAGCAGCCTTGAGCGGGGGGATCTTACAGATACG. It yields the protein CASSLERGDLTDT. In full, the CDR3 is CASSLERGDLTDTQYF.